The source of this T cell receptor (beta chain) is a study of T cells in localized non-small cell lung cancer (dated by TCRdb to the early 2020s). Regarding the complete study: Comparing tumors with uninvolved tumor-adjacent lungs, the study looked at the T cell repertoires of a few hundred patients with early-stage NSCLC. All 220 or so NSCLC patients in the cohort were treatment-naive and had localized lung tumors that were resected. Of the NSCLC patients, roughly 130 were male and approximately 100 were female, and the mean age was approximately 64 years.

The CDR3 has 14 amino acids, counting the end cysteine and phenylalanine. CDR3 DNA only is kept here, 42 bases in frame from base 1. Per the germline V gene (reference sequence), GTSNPN is the CDR1 and SVGIG is the CDR2. Between the V and J ends, shortened by 2 bases and 5 bases respectively, the junction contains 12 bases. On this clone itself: What this receptor recognizes is not known. One base away there is no much larger clone; base qualities are not given.

The immunoSEQ Assay was used to sequence TCR beta CDR3 regions from DNA. The study's processing was this. T cell density was computed as TCR beta template counts normalized to usable DNA estimated by amplifying housekeeping genes. The preseqR package was used to estimate richness by extrapolating to 400,000 templates for PBMC samples and to 120,000 templates for tissue samples. Clonality was taken to be one minus Pielou's evenness. To identify tissue-enriched TCRs, differential abundance testing was run on productive amino-acid clonotypes with a minimum total count of 5 and an alpha of 0.1. The Jaccard Index and the Morisita Overlap Index were used to quantify repertoire overlap between compartments. GLIPH grouped TCR beta CDR3s together with public tetramer-defined viral CDR3s, and a viral motif had to include at least three viral sequences and also show V-gene enrichment. TCRdb obtained this table from immuneACCESS and retained in-frame rearrangements with V and J assigned. These tables miss some clones; where compared with another copy, unresolved V genes account for less than half of the shortfall, and the remainder is unexplained. Clone size and the V and J calls come from that table; the DNA yielded D and trimming. Recorded for this sample are 10,000 to 13,000 clones; around 47% of them occurred a single time. About 4.3% of the sample is held by the ten biggest clonotypes.

The study at large found these results: Because multi-region tumor sequencing was not performed, intratumor heterogeneity could not be ruled out. Longer overall survival was associated with higher T cell density in blood, whereas shorter survival was associated with higher clonality in adjacent lung. Of the top 100 tumor clones, a median of 57 were detected in paired uninvolved adjacent lung; around 27 were also among that lung's top 100. Because of the exploratory design, TCR variables were selected using unadjusted p-values without false-discovery rate correction. Uninvolved tumor-adjacent lung showed the highest T cell clonality, higher than tumor, which suggests more focused antigenic responses in the adjacent lung.

The chain is assembled from TRBV30 and TRBJ1-4, with the D gene not confidently named. This receptor was taken from a woman aged 35 to 70 with stage II squamous cell lung carcinoma. This specimen was lymph node tissue, taken before any cancer treatment. The DNA is TGTGCCTGGAGTCTACCAGGTGCCAATGAAAAACTGTTTTTT. It is translated as CAWSLPGANEKLFF.